This T cell receptor (beta chain) was identified in a study of T cell responses to AZD1222 COVID-19 vaccine. This clone was observed a handful of times. The antigen is not known. Trimming removed 0 bases at V and 4 bases at J, with 13 bases between. The CDR3 consists of 15 residues. The germline CDR1 and CDR2 sequences are LGHNA and YSLEER. Method: immunoSEQ multiplex PCR; TCRdb's copy keeps in-frame clones and lacks some. Of 96,000 or so clones in the sample, roughly 90% were seen once. Study results and caveats: Seropositive status at baseline applied to only 5 to 7 AZD1222 recipients. Unmutated variant regions are reportedly targeted by nearly half of spike-specific TCRs.

V is TRBV4-3 and J is TRBJ2-7; weak D call: TRBD1 (6 bases). The source was peripheral blood, collected on day 0 of AZD1222 vaccination. The sequence was collected from an adult in good health. Here the CDR3 reads CASSQEARGRYEQYF. In DNA form, the CDR3 reads TGCGCCAGCAGCCAAGAAGCCAGGGGACGATACGAGCAGTACTTC.